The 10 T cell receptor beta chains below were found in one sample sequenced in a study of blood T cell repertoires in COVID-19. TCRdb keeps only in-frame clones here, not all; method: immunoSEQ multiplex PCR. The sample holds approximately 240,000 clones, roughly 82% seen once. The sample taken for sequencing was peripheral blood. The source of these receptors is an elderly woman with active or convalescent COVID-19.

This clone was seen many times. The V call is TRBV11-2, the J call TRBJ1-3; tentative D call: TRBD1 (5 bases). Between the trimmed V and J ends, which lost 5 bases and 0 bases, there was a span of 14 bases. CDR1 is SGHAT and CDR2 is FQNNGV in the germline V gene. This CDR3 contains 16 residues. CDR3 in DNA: TGTGCCAGCAGCCAATCCCGGGGGTCCTCTGGAAACACCATATATTTT. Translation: CASSQSRGSSGNTIYF.

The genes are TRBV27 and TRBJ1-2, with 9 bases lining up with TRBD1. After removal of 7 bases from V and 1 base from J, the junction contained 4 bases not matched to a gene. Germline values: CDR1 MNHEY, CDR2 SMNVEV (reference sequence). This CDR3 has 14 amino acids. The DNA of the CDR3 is TGTGCCAGCACTCGGACAGGGGTTAACTATGGCTACACCTTC. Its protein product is CASTRTGVNYGYTF.

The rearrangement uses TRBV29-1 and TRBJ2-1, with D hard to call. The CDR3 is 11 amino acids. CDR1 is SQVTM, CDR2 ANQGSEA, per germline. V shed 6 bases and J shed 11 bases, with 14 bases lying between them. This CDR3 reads CSVRMARKQFF. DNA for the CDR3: TGCAGCGTCCGAATGGCCAGGAAGCAGTTCTTC.

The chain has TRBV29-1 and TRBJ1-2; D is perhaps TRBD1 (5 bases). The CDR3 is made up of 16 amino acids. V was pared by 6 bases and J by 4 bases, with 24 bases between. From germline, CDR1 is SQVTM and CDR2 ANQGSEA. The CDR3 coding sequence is TGCAGCGTCGGTGGTGGACGGACATTTTGGGGCTATGGCTACACCTTC. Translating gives CSVGGGRTFWGYGYTF. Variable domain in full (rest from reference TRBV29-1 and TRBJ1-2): SAVISQKPSRDICQRGTSLTIQCQVDSQVTMMFWYRQQPGQSLTLIATANQGSEATYESGFVIDKFPISRPNLTFSTLTVSNMSPEDSSIYLCSVGGGRTFWGYGYTFGSGTRLTVV.

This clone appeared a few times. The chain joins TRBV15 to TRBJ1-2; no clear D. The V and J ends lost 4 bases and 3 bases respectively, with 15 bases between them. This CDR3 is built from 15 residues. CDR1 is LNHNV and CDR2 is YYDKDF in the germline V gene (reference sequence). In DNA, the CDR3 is TGTGCCACCAGCATCAGAGGCGGGATATACTATGGCTACACCTTC. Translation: CATSIRGGIYYGYTF.

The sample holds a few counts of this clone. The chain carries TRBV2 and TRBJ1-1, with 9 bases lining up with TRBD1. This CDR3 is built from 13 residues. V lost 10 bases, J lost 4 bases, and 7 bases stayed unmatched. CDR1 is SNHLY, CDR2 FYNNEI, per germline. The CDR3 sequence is CAKLTGGFTEAFF. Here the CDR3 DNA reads TGTGCCAAGCTGACAGGGGGGTTCACTGAAGCTTTCTTT.

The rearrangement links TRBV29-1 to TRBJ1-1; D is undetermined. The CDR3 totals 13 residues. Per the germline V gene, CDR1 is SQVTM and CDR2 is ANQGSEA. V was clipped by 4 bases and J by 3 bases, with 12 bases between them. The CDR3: CSVGKRVDTEAFF. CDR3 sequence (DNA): TGCAGCGTTGGAAAGAGGGTTGACACTGAAGCTTTCTTT.

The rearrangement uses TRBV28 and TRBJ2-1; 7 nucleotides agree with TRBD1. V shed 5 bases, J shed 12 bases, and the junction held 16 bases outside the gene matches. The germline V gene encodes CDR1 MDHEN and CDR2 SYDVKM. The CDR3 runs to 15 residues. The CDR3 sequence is CASSIRQGRNSGQFF. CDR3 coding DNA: TGTGCCAGCAGTATAAGACAGGGACGAAACTCGGGGCAGTTCTTC.

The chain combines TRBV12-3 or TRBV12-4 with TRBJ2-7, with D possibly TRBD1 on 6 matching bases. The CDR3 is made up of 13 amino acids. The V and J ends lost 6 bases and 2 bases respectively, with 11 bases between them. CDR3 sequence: CASSRTDTYEQYF. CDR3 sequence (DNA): TGTGCCAGCAGCCGGACAGATACCTACGAGCAGTACTTC.

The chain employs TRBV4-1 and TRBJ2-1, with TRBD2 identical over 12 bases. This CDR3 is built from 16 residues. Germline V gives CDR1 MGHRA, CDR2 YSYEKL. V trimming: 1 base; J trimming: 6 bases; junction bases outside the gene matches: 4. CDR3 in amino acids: CASSQVLAGGVNEQFF. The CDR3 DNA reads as TGCGCCAGCAGCCAAGTACTAGCGGGAGGAGTCAATGAGCAGTTCTTC.